The entry that follows covers one T cell receptor beta chain sequence. Methods used by the authors: Reference gene primers were amplified, and this amplification served to estimate nucleated cell counts. The data were produced by immunoSEQ multiplex PCR, yet TCRdb's version contains in-frame clones alone and is incomplete. V, J and clone size were drawn from that table, and D and trimming were deduced from the DNA. The sample yields tens of thousands of clones, about nine tenths seen once. The entry originates in a study of blood T cell repertoires in COVID-19. Study at large: Spain, Italy and the United States supplied samples that represented acute and convalescent COVID-19. PBMCs, B-cell-depleted T cells, or T cells provided the cDNA or gDNA that made up the material.

This TCR came from a man aged 25-45 years with acute or convalescent COVID-19. The material sequenced was peripheral blood.

CDR3 loop: CASSVLAGGSPLHF. Written as DNA, the CDR3 is TGTGCCAGCAGCGTCCTAGCAGGAGGTTCACCCCTCCACTTT. The V gene is TRBV9, the J gene TRBJ1-6; D gene ambiguous. Per germline, CDR1 SGDLS and CDR2 YYNGEE. Trimming removed 2 bases from V and 9 bases from J, with 12 bases in between. The CDR3 is 14 residues long.